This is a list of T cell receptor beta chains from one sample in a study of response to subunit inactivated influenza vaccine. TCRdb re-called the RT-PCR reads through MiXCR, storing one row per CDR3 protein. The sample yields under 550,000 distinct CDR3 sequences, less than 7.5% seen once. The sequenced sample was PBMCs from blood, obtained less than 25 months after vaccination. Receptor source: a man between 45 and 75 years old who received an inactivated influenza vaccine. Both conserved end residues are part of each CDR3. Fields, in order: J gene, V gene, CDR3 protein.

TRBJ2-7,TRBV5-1,CASSLAGGKTFYEQYF
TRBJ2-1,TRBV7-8,CASSLLGGLGDEQFF
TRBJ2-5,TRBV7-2,CASSRGQKGGQYF
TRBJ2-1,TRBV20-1,CSARAGDGYNEQFF
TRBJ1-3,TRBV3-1,CASGTGLNTIYF
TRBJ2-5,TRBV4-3,CASSQDWSAGETQYF
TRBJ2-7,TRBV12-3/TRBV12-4,CASRAGASYEQYF
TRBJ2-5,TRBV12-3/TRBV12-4,CASSFDTNQETQYF
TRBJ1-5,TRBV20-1,CSAQNSNQPQHF
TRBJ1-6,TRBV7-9,CASSSGQALQSPLHF
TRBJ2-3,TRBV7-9,CASSLVTFPSTDTQYF
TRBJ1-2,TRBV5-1,CASSLSINYGYTF
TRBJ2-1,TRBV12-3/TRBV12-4,CASSFVIPPEQFF
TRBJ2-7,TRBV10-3,CAISDRGAGGPNYEQYF
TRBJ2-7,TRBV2,CASSHYGRDAYEQYF
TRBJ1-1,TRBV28,CASSFPRTGITEAFF
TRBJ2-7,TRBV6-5,CASSYQWGQGYEQYF
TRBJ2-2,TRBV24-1,CATSDPGTGSFGELFF
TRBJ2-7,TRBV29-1,CSVKSPTSGASYEQYF
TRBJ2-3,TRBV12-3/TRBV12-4,CASSPTNTGVTQYF
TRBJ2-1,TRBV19,CASSIGVLNEQFF
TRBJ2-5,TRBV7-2,CASSLRQGGETQYF
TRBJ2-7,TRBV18,CASSASGEQYF
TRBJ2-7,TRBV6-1,CASLRGTHAYEQYF
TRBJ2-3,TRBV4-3,CASSQQAGGGTDTQYF
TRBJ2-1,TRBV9,CASSIQDSYNEQFF
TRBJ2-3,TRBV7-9,CASSSHLRLGEDTQYF
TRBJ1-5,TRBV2,CASTRGRDQPQHF
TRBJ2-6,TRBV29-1,CSVEDMTISGANVLTF
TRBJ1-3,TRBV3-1,CASSPTGGGNTIYF
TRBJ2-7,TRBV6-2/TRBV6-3,CASSTAGSYEQYF
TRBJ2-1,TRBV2,CASKGYNEQFF
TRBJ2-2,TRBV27,CASSLLGQIKNTGELFF
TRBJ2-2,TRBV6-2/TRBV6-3,CASWDRRTNIGELFF
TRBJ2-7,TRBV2,CASSEWSYEQYF
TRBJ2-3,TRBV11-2,CASSGGEGGADTQYF
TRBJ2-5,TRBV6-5,CASSYGVGKTQYF
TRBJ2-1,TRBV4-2,CASSQDNSGGLYNEQFF
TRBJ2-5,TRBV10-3,CAITDLWGSETQYF
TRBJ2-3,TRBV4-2,CASSQEVLAGVTDTQYF
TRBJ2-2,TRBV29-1,CSVEGARGSRNTGELFF
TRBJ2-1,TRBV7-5,CISVPEASLASGGNEQFF
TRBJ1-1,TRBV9,CASSVATRGEAFF
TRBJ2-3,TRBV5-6,CASSSRERGDDTQYF
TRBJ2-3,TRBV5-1,CASSPGLASYTDTQYF
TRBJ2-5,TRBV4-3,CASSLSSGRDGTQYF
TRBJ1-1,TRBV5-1,CASSMDPGGVDTEAFF
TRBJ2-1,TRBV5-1,CASSPTLAEGGEQFF